The rows below give T cell receptor beta chains drawn from one sample of a study of CD8+ T cells in alopecia areata. Sequencing was performed with immunoSEQ multiplex PCR; in TCRdb, only in-frame clones are kept and a portion is missing. This table has around 270,000 clones, over 45% appearing once. The source was CD4+ T cells sorted from blood, collected at week 24, from a patient treated with tofacitinib. The receptors stem from a human donor with alopecia areata. Each CDR3 is given with its conserved first and last residue. The D gene is left open where the match is weak. Size is stated for part of the rows, as once, few or many counts, or as a class when the clone is expanded.

clone size,V gene,J gene,D gene,CDR3 protein,CDR3 DNA
NA,TRBV18,TRBJ2-1,TRBD1,CASSQMGQGHNEQFF,TGTGCCAGCTCACAGATGGGACAGGGGCACAATGAGCAGTTCTTC
few,TRBV29-1,TRBJ2-3,TRBD2,CSVVKRGGLPTQYF,TGCAGCGTTGTTAAGCGGGGGGGCCTTCCGACGCAGTATTTT
NA,TRBV7-2,TRBJ2-3,NA,CASSLVGAMSTDTQYF,TGTGCCAGCAGCTTAGTGGGGGCCATGAGCACAGATACGCAGTATTTT
NA,TRBV4-1,TRBJ2-1,TRBD1,CASSQPGQRNEQFF,TGCGCCAGCAGCCAACCGGGACAGAGGAATGAGCAGTTCTTC
NA,TRBV30,TRBJ2-5,NA,CAWSVRGETQYF,TGTGCCTGGAGTGTACGAGGAGAGACCCAGTACTTC
once,TRBV18,TRBJ1-2,NA,CASSPNKDKGYGYTF,TGTGCCAGCTCACCAAACAAGGATAAGGGCTATGGCTACACCTTC
NA,TRBV30,TRBJ2-7,TRBD1,CAWSRDRATYEQYF,TGTGCCTGGAGTAGGGACAGGGCTACCTACGAGCAGTACTTC
NA,TRBV29-1,TRBJ1-1,TRBD1,CSVEGQTNTEAFF,TGCAGCGTGGAGGGACAGACGAACACTGAAGCTTTCTTT
NA,TRBV7-9,TRBJ2-7,TRBD1,CASSPGDRGPYEQYF,TGTGCCAGCAGCCCGGGGGACAGGGGACCCTACGAGCAGTACTTC
NA,TRBV6-1,TRBJ2-3,NA,CASSVTPSHGGMQYF,TGTGCCAGCAGTGTGACACCCTCGCACGGTGGCATGCAGTATTTT
NA,TRBV30,TRBJ2-5,NA,CAWSSQETQYF,TGTGCCTGGAGCTCTCAAGAGACCCAGTACTTC
few,TRBV7-2,TRBJ2-5,TRBD2,CASSSTGTSGAQETQYF,TGTGCCAGCAGCTCGACCGGGACTAGCGGGGCCCAAGAGACCCAGTACTTC
NA,TRBV30,TRBJ2-1,NA,CAWSVRQAYNEQFF,TGTGCCTGGAGTGTACGACAGGCCTACAATGAGCAGTTCTTC
NA,TRBV5-4,TRBJ1-1,TRBD1,CASSSPGTGNTEAFF,TGTGCCAGCAGCAGCCCCGGGACAGGGAACACTGAAGCTTTCTTT
NA,TRBV6-4,TRBJ2-3,NA,CASSDWIGTQYF,TGTGCCAGCAGTGACTGGATCGGTACGCAGTATTTT
few,TRBV29-1,TRBJ1-2,NA,CSVEDTGGTF,TGCAGCGTTGAAGATACCGGGGGCACCTTC
once,TRBV28,TRBJ2-1,TRBD1,CASSPRRTGRRNEQFF,TGTGCCAGCAGTCCTCGTAGGACAGGGCGCCGGAATGAGCAGTTCTTC
NA,TRBV5-4,TRBJ1-1,TRBD1,CASSPGQGDTEAFF,TGTGCCAGCAGCCCGGGACAGGGGGATACTGAAGCTTTCTTT
NA,TRBV27,TRBJ1-2,NA,CASSSPLRGDYGYTF,TGTGCCAGCAGTTCCCCATTAAGGGGGGACTATGGCTACACCTTC
few,TRBV10-3,TRBJ2-1,TRBD2,CAISESAGGHEQFF,TGTGCCATCAGTGAGTCGGCGGGGGGGCATGAGCAGTTCTTC
NA,TRBV5-1,TRBJ1-5,NA,CASSPGTLSNQPQHF,TGCGCCAGCAGCCCTGGGACACTTAGCAATCAGCCCCAGCATTTT
NA,TRBV11-2,TRBJ2-5,NA,CASSLGSETQYF,TGTGCCAGCAGCTTAGGTAGCGAGACCCAGTACTTC
few,TRBV9,TRBJ2-3,NA,CASSTGLEDTQYF,TGTGCCAGCAGCACAGGGTTAGAGGATACGCAGTATTTT
NA,TRBV5-1,TRBJ2-1,TRBD1,CASVPGTGSYNEQFF,TGCGCCAGCGTCCCCGGGACAGGGTCCTACAATGAGCAGTTCTTC
NA,TRBV7-2,TRBJ2-7,NA,CASTGAAGLLDHEQYF,TGTGCCAGCACGGGGGCAGCAGGGCTACTAGACCACGAGCAGTACTTC
NA,TRBV4-2,TRBJ1-5,NA,CASSQDRTADPQHF,TGTGCCAGCAGCCAAGATAGGACAGCCGATCCCCAGCATTTT
NA,TRBV25-1,TRBJ2-5,TRBD1,CASSELGTGRRETQYF,TGTGCCAGCAGTGAATTAGGGACAGGGCGGAGAGAGACCCAGTACTTC
NA,TRBV7-2,TRBJ1-1,NA,CASSLDRNTEAFF,TGTGCCAGCAGCTTAGACAGGAACACTGAAGCTTTCTTT
NA,TRBV9,TRBJ2-3,TRBD2,CASSVDPGLALFTDTQYF,TGTGCCAGCAGCGTAGATCCGGGACTAGCTCTTTTCACAGATACGCAGTATTTT
NA,TRBV21-1,TRBJ1-2,NA,CASSSGTNSYTF,TGTGCCAGCAGTTCCGGGACAAACAGCTACACCTTC
NA,TRBV2,TRBJ2-5,NA,CASIRELLEETQYF,TGTGCCAGCATACGTGAGCTGTTGGAGGAGACCCAGTACTTC
NA,TRBV9,TRBJ1-2,TRBD1,CASSVEDRVVGYTF,TGTGCCAGCAGCGTAGAGGACAGGGTAGTTGGCTACACCTTC
once,TRBV4-1,TRBJ1-4,NA,CASSQPGTNEKLFF,TGCGCCAGCAGCCAACCCGGGACTAATGAAAAACTGTTTTTT
NA,TRBV9,TRBJ2-2,NA,CASSVMSANTGELFF,TGTGCCAGCAGCGTAATGTCGGCGAACACCGGGGAGCTGTTTTTT
few,TRBV11-2,TRBJ1-6,NA,CASSYVLPGNSPLHF,TGTGCCAGCAGCTACGTACTACCGGGAAATTCACCCCTCCACTTT
NA,TRBV7-2,TRBJ1-1,NA,CASSLRGGQTEAFF,TGTGCCAGCAGCTTACGAGGCGGGCAAACTGAAGCTTTCTTT
NA,TRBV29-1,TRBJ2-1,NA,CSVEVLNEQFF,TGCAGCGTTGAAGTCCTCAATGAGCAGTTCTTC
once,TRBV5-1,TRBJ1-6,NA,CASRPTGNNSPLHF,TGCGCCAGCAGACCAACAGGGAACAATTCACCCCTCCACTTT
NA,TRBV29-1,TRBJ2-7,TRBD2,CSVWTSAREQYF,TGCAGCGTTTGGACTAGCGCCCGCGAGCAGTACTTC
NA,TRBV6-5,TRBJ2-7,TRBD1,CASSFTGGGWYEQYF,TGTGCCAGCAGTTTTACAGGGGGCGGCTGGTACGAGCAGTACTTC
few,TRBV19,TRBJ1-5,NA,CASSQGRWVSNQPQHF,TGTGCCAGTTCACAGGGTAGGTGGGTGAGCAATCAGCCCCAGCATTTT
NA,TRBV7-3,TRBJ2-1,TRBD1,CASSLQGAVYNEQFF,TGTGCCAGCAGTCTACAGGGGGCCGTTTACAATGAGCAGTTCTTC
NA,TRBV30,TRBJ1-3,NA,CAWTPVQNTIYF,TGTGCCTGGACCCCCGTTCAAAACACCATATATTTT
NA,TRBV11-2,TRBJ2-7,TRBD2,CASTFSGVGYEQYF,TGTGCCAGCACCTTCAGCGGGGTGGGCTACGAGCAGTACTTC
NA,TRBV19,TRBJ1-2,NA,CASSNTGTDYGYTF,TGTGCCAGTTCGAACACAGGGACGGACTATGGCTACACCTTC
NA,TRBV29-1,TRBJ2-5,NA,CSVKMLLGETQYF,TGCAGCGTTAAGATGCTCCTTGGAGAGACCCAGTACTTC
NA,TRBV13,TRBJ2-7,TRBD1,CASTLTRGPLFF,TGTGCCAGCACCCTGACGAGGGGGCCGTTGTTCTTC
NA,TRBV18,TRBJ2-5,NA,CASSANPGETQYF,TGTGCCAGCTCAGCCAATCCGGGGGAGACCCAGTACTTC
NA,TRBV2,TRBJ2-6,NA,CASSPVVAGANVLTF,TGTGCCAGCAGCCCTGTTGTTGCTGGGGCCAACGTCCTGACTTTC
NA,TRBV30,TRBJ1-5,NA,CAWSTVSNQPQHF,TGTGCCTGGAGTACCGTGAGCAATCAGCCCCAGCATTTT
once,TRBV7-9,TRBJ2-5,TRBD2,CASSLGFGGGAWETQYF,TGTGCCAGCAGCTTAGGGTTTGGCGGGGGGGCTTGGGAGACCCAGTACTTC
once,TRBV2,TRBJ2-2,TRBD2,CASGIAGGNTGELFF,TGTGCCAGCGGCATAGCGGGGGGGAACACCGGGGAGCTGTTTTTT
NA,TRBV7-2,TRBJ2-5,NA,CASSLAVQETQYF,TGTGCCAGCAGCTTAGCGGTCCAAGAGACCCAGTACTTC
NA,TRBV30,TRBJ1-5,NA,CAWSGQGNQPQHF,TGTGCCTGGAGTGGTCAGGGGAATCAGCCCCAGCATTTT
NA,TRBV30,TRBJ1-5,NA,CAYRQNSNQPQHF,TGTGCCTACAGACAGAATAGCAATCAGCCCCAGCATTTT
NA,TRBV11-2,TRBJ2-5,NA,CASSLDIAVQETQYF,TGTGCCAGCAGCTTAGATATAGCAGTCCAAGAGACCCAGTACTTC
NA,TRBV2,TRBJ1-5,NA,CASHGHNQPQHF,TGTGCCAGCCACGGTCACAATCAGCCCCAGCATTTT
many,TRBV7-8,TRBJ1-5,NA,CASSSREGNQPQHF,TGTGCCAGCAGTTCCAGGGAGGGCAATCAGCCCCAGCATTTT
few,TRBV9,TRBJ2-5,NA,CASSVEARAGGQETQYF,TGTGCCAGCAGCGTAGAGGCCCGGGCTGGGGGGCAAGAGACCCAGTACTTC